What follows is one T cell receptor beta chain and its context. No antigen is known for it. 60 Vbeta and 13 Jbeta primers were used in PCR. The data were produced by immunoSEQ multiplex PCR, yet TCRdb's version contains in-frame clones alone and is incomplete. The repertoire includes 99,000 or so clones, roughly 80% of them detected once, and about a sixth sits in the top ten. The CDR3 runs 15 residues. The V end was cut by 1 base, the J end by 0 bases, with 8 bases between. Germline values: CDR1 LGHNA, CDR2 YSLEER. This sample stems from a study of cytomegalovirus exposure and HLA in healthy donors. Study-level findings and limits: Versus the roughly 700-donor mean, an Asian-associated ancestry cluster reportedly showed fewer N-insertions in a later analysis.

What was sequenced was PBMCs. V is TRBV4-3 and J is TRBJ2-3; possibly TRBD2 for D (5 bases). The TCR was taken from a man aged 60 to 69 in good health and CMV-seropositive. The DNA for the CDR3 is TGCGCCAGCAGCCAAGTGGGCGGGAGCACAGATACGCAGTATTTT. It is translated as CASSQVGGSTDTQYF.